This T cell receptor (beta chain) was captured in a study of T cell responses to AZD1222 COVID-19 vaccine. Findings and caveats of the study: Nearly half of spike-specific TCRs reportedly target unmutated variant regions. Only a handful of AZD1222 recipients were seropositive at baseline. No repertoire was sampled before or during the peak T cell response, only after it. Most donors were white British, females outnumbered males, and clonal diversity was possibly underestimated.

Looked up from germline, CDR1 is SGDLS and CDR2 is YYNGEE. The V and J ends lost 4 bases and 4 bases, in that order; junction bases with no gene match: 10. This CDR3 has 16 amino acids. This clone turned up a few times. Its antigen remains unidentified. Assay: immunoSEQ multiplex PCR; the TCRdb copy retains only in-frame clones and omits some. The sample holds around 67,000 clones, roughly 80% seen once. The chain recombines TRBV9 with TRBJ2-5, with TRBD2 identical over 10 bases. The clonotype originates from an adult who received the AZD1222 COVID-19 vaccine. Sequenced material: peripheral blood, taken 28 days after the second AZD1222 dose. CDR3 bases: TGTGCCAGCAGCTCAAAGCGGGGGGGCCGTCGAGAGACCCAGTACTTC. This codes for CASSSKRGGRRETQYF. The full variable domain, rest sourced from reference TRBV9 and TRBJ2-5, is DSGVTQTPKHLITATGQRVTLRCSPRSGDLSVYWYQQSLDQGLQFLIQYYNGEERAKGNILERFSAQQFPDLHSELNLSSLELGDSALYFCASSSKRGGRRETQYFGPGTRLLVL.